The T cell receptor (beta chain) described here comes from a study of human T cells and chemical hapten exposure. For the study at large: Patients, largely female, had alopecia areata, totalis or universalis. Mainly, slight library volume differences in the pool made TCR yields vary.

Sample time point: patch test 1, 2 weeks after DPC sensitization. Stated treatment: therapeutic diphenylcyclopropenone sensitization with weekly scalp DPC. Per the original methods: Counting gave a median of about 89,000 TCRs per sample, with values ranging from about 23,224 to 700,000. TCRdb redid the calling of the RACE reads with MiXCR, one entry per CDR3 protein. TCRdb, not the authors, supplied the V and J calls. The sample carries 80,000 or so distinct CDR3 sequences, about 10% recorded once. Germline V gives CDR1 SGHRS, CDR2 YFSETQ. V was clipped by 0 bases and J by 2 bases; unmatched bases: 5. The CDR3 is made up of 15 amino acids.

The sequence derives from a woman aged 50 to 60 with alopecia areata. Some clones in this sample may be carry-over from other donors' samples. Sequenced here: whole blood, sampled in connection with sensitization to the hapten diphenylcyclopropenone (DPC). V is TRBV5-1 and J is TRBJ2-7, with 7 bases fitting TRBD1. In DNA, the CDR3 is TGCGCCAGCAGCTTGGGGCAGGGGGTCACCTACGAGCAGTACTTC. Translated, it gives CASSLGQGVTYEQYF. Filled out from reference TRBV5-1 and TRBJ2-7, the complete variable domain reads KAGVTQTPRYLIKTRGQQVTLSCSPISGHRSVSWYQQTPGQGLQFLFEYFSETQRNKGNFPGRFSGRQFSNSRSEMNVSTLELGDSALYLCASSLGQGVTYEQYFGPGTRLTVT.